This T cell receptor beta chain was found in a study of CDR3 diversity in severe acne. TCRdb re-analysed the PCR reads in MiXCR, keeping a single row per CDR3 protein. There are around 91,000 distinct CDR3 sequences in the sample; 45% to 65% occur only once, and roughly an eighth lies in the top ten. The CDR3 length is 15 residues. Germline CDR1 and CDR2: DFQATT and SNEGSKA (reference sequence). V shed 7 bases and J shed 2 bases, with 19 bases lying between them. This clonotype was seen only once. The sequencing sample was made of blood. The sequence came from a male donor in good health, without acne. The chain is built from TRBV20-1 and TRBJ2-3; D may be TRBD1 (6 bases). For the CDR3, the DNA is TGCAGTGGAGAGCTTCCGACAGGACTCACAGATACGCAGTATTTT. It codes for CSGELPTGLTDTQYF.